This is a list of T cell receptor beta chains from one sample in a study of T cell changes during pregnancy in multiple sclerosis. Repertoires were generated with immunoSEQ multiplex PCR, while TCRdb's copy carries only in-frame clones and drops some. Among about 40,000 clones listed, 85% to 90% were seen once. The sequencing here drew on CD4+ T cells from peripheral blood mononuclear cells, taken before pregnancy. All receptors come from a female donor with multiple sclerosis, enrolled in a pregnancy study. Both conserved end residues are part of each CDR3. Some rows mark clone size as missing; the rest say once, few, many or name a class of expanded clone.

clone_size: NA
v_call: TRBV10-3
cdr3_aa: CAIKPFRTNSNTEAFF

clone_size: NA
v_call: TRBV5-8
cdr3_aa: CASSPAAGGYEQYF

clone_size: NA
v_call: TRBV4-1
cdr3_aa: CASSQGGGSGEQYF

clone_size: NA
v_call: TRBV7-8
cdr3_aa: CASSPRTGVTGELFF

clone_size: NA
v_call: TRBV28
cdr3_aa: CASSFGALGAGANVLTF

clone_size: NA
v_call: TRBV7-9
cdr3_aa: CASSPEGRATDTQYF

clone_size: NA
v_call: TRBV4-1
cdr3_aa: CASSQVADTQYF

clone_size: NA
v_call: TRBV7-9
cdr3_aa: CASSPGTPNTGELFF

clone_size: few
v_call: TRBV6-4
cdr3_aa: CASSDSASGIHGYTF

clone_size: once
v_call: TRBV4-3
cdr3_aa: CASSQDYRTNYGYTF

clone_size: few
v_call: TRBV29-1
cdr3_aa: CSAVRTEEAFF

clone_size: NA
v_call: TRBV10-1
cdr3_aa: CASSGGWRTDTQYF

clone_size: NA
v_call: TRBV5-1
cdr3_aa: CASSPGTGAYEQYF

clone_size: NA
v_call: TRBV6-1
cdr3_aa: CASSEQTAPRGYTF

clone_size: NA
v_call: TRBV6-5
cdr3_aa: CASGPDRSSSYEQYF

clone_size: NA
v_call: TRBV5-4
cdr3_aa: CASSLVGGDEQYF

clone_size: NA
v_call: TRBV7-9
cdr3_aa: CASSLELAGYEQYF

clone_size: NA
v_call: TRBV19
cdr3_aa: CASDARWGGVTGELFF

clone_size: once
v_call: TRBV7-7
cdr3_aa: CASSFRGAQETQYF

clone_size: NA
v_call: TRBV27
cdr3_aa: CASRGGKTSTDTQYF

clone_size: NA
v_call: TRBV5-4
cdr3_aa: CASSASSTDTQYF

clone_size: NA
v_call: TRBV4-1
cdr3_aa: CASSQDGGLNSPLHF

clone_size: NA
v_call: TRBV4-1
cdr3_aa: CASSQVGGQETQYF

clone_size: NA
v_call: TRBV7-8
cdr3_aa: CASSFDMSNTGELFF